This T cell receptor beta chain was captured by sequencing in a study of shared clonotypes between healthy human individuals. Study-wide findings and caveats: For sorted subsets, rarefaction showed incomplete sequencing despite large depth. Estimated richness values were generally larger in naive subsets than in memory subsets.

A word on this clone: What it recognizes is unknown.

CD8 memory was a combination of CD45RO+ cells and CCR7-negative CD45RA+ TemRA cells. Using immunoSEQ multiplex PCR, the repertoire was profiled, and TCRdb retains in-frame clones only, with some absent. The sample comprises 110,000 or so clones, around two thirds of which are singletons, and under 30% rests with the top ten. Sequencing used memory CD8+ T cells sorted from blood. The subset denotes: CD45RO+ cells pooled with CCR7-negative TemRA cells. This sequence originates from a woman aged 25 to 39 in good health.

This CDR3 reads CASTQESWEPQHF. DNA of the CDR3: TGTGCCAGCACCCAGGAGTCATGGGAGCCCCAGCATTTT. The V call is TRBV2, the J call TRBJ1-5; D gene unclear. Germline V gene data show CDR1 as SNHLY and CDR2 as FYNNEI. This CDR3 is 13 amino acids long. Trimming cost V 7 bases and J 8 bases, with 15 bases left between them. Complete variable domain (other parts from reference TRBV2 and TRBJ1-5): EPEVTQTPSHQVTQMGQEVILRCVPISNHLYFYWYRQILGQKVEFLVSFYNNEISEKSEIFDDQFSVERPDGSNFTLKIRSTKLEDSAMYFCASTQESWEPQHFGDGTRLSIL.